The T cell receptor beta chain described here comes from a study of cytomegalovirus exposure and HLA in healthy donors. Findings and limits, study-wide: Indistinguishability led to the exclusion of some V segments, TRBV6-2 and TRBV6-3 included. Only CMV serostatus was available as immune exposure information. Despite most TCR sequences being rare, some public TCRs occurred in many donors. Most CMV-associated TCR beta chains were later found to appear HLA-restricted.

This clone showed up just a few times. Its antigen is still unknown. The PCR had 60 Vbeta and 13 Jbeta primers. Repertoires were generated with immunoSEQ multiplex PCR, while TCRdb's copy carries only in-frame clones and drops some. The sample contains approximately 170,000 clones, roughly 67% of which appear only once. V was shortened by 3 bases and J by 5 bases, with 8 bases between the two germline ends. The CDR3 length is 11 residues. The germline V gene encodes CDR1 SQVTM and CDR2 ANQGSEA. The rearrangement links TRBV29-1 to TRBJ2-7; D is ambiguous. The TCR was taken from a woman in her late teens or twenties in good health and CMV-seropositive. Sequencing was performed on PBMCs. CDR3 amino acids: CSVDLANEQYF. DNA for the CDR3: TGCAGCGTTGATTTGGCCAACGAGCAGTACTTC.